The entry that follows covers one TCR beta chain sequence. Generated by immunoSEQ multiplex PCR, the TCRdb table keeps only in-frame clones and is missing some. Of roughly 250,000 clones listed, roughly 90% were seen once; the top ten hold about 4%. This entry belongs to a study of blood T cell repertoires in COVID-19. V gave up 4 bases and J gave up 7 bases; unmatched junction bases: 9. Germline CDR1 SGHRS, CDR2 YFSETQ. There are 15 residues in the CDR3. The rearrangement uses TRBV5-1 and TRBJ2-1; 9 nucleotides align to TRBD2. Sequences were obtained from peripheral blood. This TCR was recovered from a man in his sixties who had recovered from COVID-19. CDR3 sequence reads: CASSPASGGRNEQFF. CDR3 DNA sequence: TGCGCCAGCAGCCCAGCAAGCGGGGGGCGAAATGAGCAGTTCTTC.